A selection of T cell receptor beta chains follows, all from one sample in a study of shared clonotypes between healthy human individuals. The protocol was immunoSEQ multiplex PCR, while the TCRdb copy is restricted to in-frame clones and leaves out a portion. The repertoire holds around 1.6 million clones, with 98% as singletons. The sequencing input was naive CD4+ T cells sorted from blood. The receptors shown here come from a man aged 25 to 45 in good health. CDR3s include the opening cysteine and the closing phenylalanine or tryptophan. The D gene is left open where the match is weak. Not all rows give a size; the values are once, few, many and, for expanded clones, a class.

V	D	size	length	J	DNA	CDR3
TRBV27	TRBD2	-	16	TRBJ2-2	TGTGCCAGCAGTCCTCGGACTAGCGGGAGGACCGGGGAGCTGTTTTTT	CASSPRTSGRTGELFF
TRBV4-3	-	-	16	TRBJ1-1	TGCGCCAGCAGCCAAGATACCGGGCAGGAGAACACTGAAGCTTTCTTT	CASSQDTGQENTEAFF
TRBV19	TRBD1	-	17	TRBJ2-7	TGTGCCAGTAGCTACCTGCCGGGACAGGGGTCGACCTACGAGCAGTACTTC	CASSYLPGQGSTYEQYF
TRBV11-2	-	-	13	TRBJ1-1	TGTGCCAGCAGCCCAACGACGCCGATTGAAGCTTTCTTT	CASSPTTPIEAFF
TRBV7-8	-	once	13	TRBJ1-4	TGTGCCAGCAGCTCGGTGCAGGGAGGAAAACTGTTTTTT	CASSSVQGGKLFF
TRBV28	-	-	15	TRBJ2-5	TGTGCCAGCAGTTGGGGGGACAGAGTCCAAGAGACCCAGTACTTC	CASSWGDRVQETQYF
TRBV29-1	-	-	14	TRBJ1-1	TGCAGCGTTGAAGGGAGGCTTATGAACACTGAAGCTTTCTTT	CSVEGRLMNTEAFF
TRBV11-3	-	-	15	TRBJ2-2	TGTGCCAGCAGCGCCCGGGGACTGCCTGGCGGGGAGCTGTTTTTT	CASSARGLPGGELFF
TRBV25-1	TRBD2	-	17	TRBJ2-1	TGTGCCAGCAGTAAAACGTCACTAGCGGGAGGGAACAATGAGCAGTTCTTC	CASSKTSLAGGNNEQFF
TRBV7-9	TRBD2	-	13	TRBJ2-2	TGTGCCTCCCGGGGGGGCGACACCGGGGAGCTGTTTTTT	CASRGGDTGELFF
TRBV25-1	-	-	14	TRBJ2-2	TGTGCCAGCAGCCAAGTAAGGTCCACCGGGGAGCTGTTTTTT	CASSQVRSTGELFF
TRBV5-1	-	-	14	TRBJ2-2	TGCGCCAGCAGCTTGGCTGGGTTCGCCGGGGAGCTGTTTTTT	CASSLAGFAGELFF
TRBV28	TRBD1	-	15	TRBJ1-4	TGTGCCAGCAGAATAAGACAGGGGTGGAGTGAAAAACTGTTTTTT	CASRIRQGWSEKLFF
TRBV27	TRBD1	-	16	TRBJ2-2	TGTGCCAGCAGTCCCCTGGGACAGCCTCACACCGGGGAGCTGTTTTTT	CASSPLGQPHTGELFF
TRBV11-2	-	-	13	TRBJ2-7	TGTGCCAGCAGCTTAAGGCAATCGATCGAGCAGTACTTC	CASSLRQSIEQYF